These 11 T cell receptor beta chains were all obtained from the same sample, sequenced in a study of T cell changes during pregnancy in multiple sclerosis. Sequenced by immunoSEQ multiplex PCR; TCRdb stores in-frame clones only, minus some. The sample holds tens of thousands of clones, almost 90% seen once. The source was peripheral blood, collected in the second trimester of pregnancy. Receptors were obtained from a female donor in good health, enrolled as a control in a pregnancy study.

This chain connects TRBV7-9 to TRBJ2-7, with 10 bases aligning to TRBD2. CDR1 SEHNR and CDR2 FQNEAQ come from the germline V gene (reference sequence). CDR3 size: 15 residues. Trimming removed 5 bases from V and 3 bases from J; junction bases left unmatched: 7. The CDR3 DNA sequence: TGTGCCAGCAGCGACGGGACTAGCGCTAGCTACGAGCAGTACTTC. It specifies CASSDGTSASYEQYF.

This chain uses TRBV30 with TRBJ1-2; 11 nucleotides align to TRBD1. Germline CDR1 GTSNPN, CDR2 SVGIG (reference sequence). V dropped 2 bases and J dropped 4; count of bases not matched to a gene: 3. There are 14 residues in the CDR3. CDR3 DNA: TGTGCCTGGAGTCCCGGGACAGGGGGCTATGGCTACACCTTC. This encodes CAWSPGTGGYGYTF.

The rearrangement links TRBV7-9 to TRBJ2-5; D uncertain. The CDR3 spans 13 residues. Trimming stripped 5 bases from V and 0 bases from J, with 7 bases between. Germline-derived CDR1 and CDR2 are SEHNR and FQNEAQ (reference sequence). The CDR3 coding sequence is TGTGCCAGCAGCCCGGAGAACCAAGAGACCCAGTACTTC. Protein sequence: CASSPENQETQYF. The whole variable domain, remainder taken from reference TRBV7-9 and TRBJ2-5, is DTGVSQNPRHKITKRGQNVTFRCDPISEHNRLYWYRQTLGQGPEFLTYFQNEAQLEKSRLLSDRFSAERPKGSFSTLEIQRTEQGDSAMYLCASSPENQETQYFGPGTRLLVL.

The chain combines TRBV10-3 with TRBJ2-7, with 8 bases lining up with TRBD1. This CDR3 comprises 15 residues. CDR1 ENHRY and CDR2 SYGVKD come from the germline V gene. Trimming took 4 bases from V and 7 from J; bases not matched to a gene: 12. This chain's CDR3 is CAISGPGTGIGEQYF. As DNA, the CDR3 is TGTGCCATCAGTGGGCCCGGGACAGGCATAGGTGAGCAGTACTTC.

The sample holds a few counts of this clone. The rearrangement joins TRBV15 to TRBJ1-1; D is possibly TRBD1 (5 bases). There are 15 residues in the CDR3. With 1 base removed from V and 2 bases from J, the gap between germline ends came to 11 bases. Germline CDR1 is LNHNV and CDR2 is YYDKDF (reference sequence). The CDR3 DNA follows: TGTGCCACCAGCAGAGGGGCAGGGTTTAACACTGAAGCTTTCTTT. Its protein is CATSRGAGFNTEAFF. The complete variable domain, with remaining parts taken from reference TRBV15 and TRBJ1-1, reads DAMVIQNPRYQVTQFGKPVTLSCSQTLNHNVMYWYQQKSSQAPKLLFHYYDKDFNNEADTPDNFQSRRPNTSFCFLDIRSPGLGDTAMYLCATSRGAGFNTEAFFGQGTRLTVV.

This sequence joins TRBV5-1 and TRBJ2-1; tentative D call: TRBD2 (5 bases). Trimming took 4 bases from V and 8 from J, leaving 16 bases between them. Per germline, CDR1 SGHRS and CDR2 YFSETQ. This CDR3 has 14 amino acids. The CDR3 nucleotides read TGCGCCAGCAGCAACCGGGCCGGGGTAGATGAGCAGTTCTTC. Encoded protein: CASSNRAGVDEQFF.

V is TRBV25-1 and J is TRBJ2-3; TRBD1 matches 11 bases. The CDR3 runs 15 residues. In germline, CDR1 is MGHDK, CDR2 SYGVNS. The V and J ends lost 0 bases and 9 bases, in that order; junction bases with no gene match: 5. The CDR3 nucleotides are TGTGCCAGCAGTGAATATCCCGGGACAGGGGGAACGCAGTATTTT. Translation: CASSEYPGTGGTQYF. Looking up the rest from reference TRBV25-1 and TRBJ2-3 gives the full variable domain: EADIYQTPRYLVIGTGKKITLECSQTMGHDKMYWYQQDPGMELHLIHYSYGVNSTEKGDLSSESTVSRIRTEHFPLTLESARPSHTSQYLCASSEYPGTGGTQYFGPGTRLTVL.

The chain combines TRBV6-1 with TRBJ1-2; D gene unclear. The CDR3 consists of 13 residues. With 0 bases removed from V and 13 bases from J, the gap between germline ends came to 15 bases. CDR1 is MNHNS, CDR2 SASEGT, per germline. CDR3: CASSEANLPSSTF. The DNA for the CDR3 is TGTGCCAGCAGTGAAGCCAACCTCCCTAGTTCCACCTTC.

The rearrangement uses TRBV30 and TRBJ1-2; no reliable D call. Germline V CDR1 and CDR2: GTSNPN, SVGIG (reference sequence). Trimming took 5 bases from V and 3 from J, leaving 22 bases between them. This CDR3 contains 16 residues. The CDR3 coding sequence is TGTGCCTGGGTTCGCGGTTCGAGGGAAAAGGACTATGGCTACACCTTC. This encodes CAWVRGSREKDYGYTF.

The V call is TRBV19, the J call TRBJ2-4; 9 bases line up with TRBD1. Germline V lookup: CDR1 LNHDA, CDR2 SQIVND (reference sequence). There are 14 residues in the CDR3. The junction had 7 bases not matched to a gene; V was cut back by 4 bases and J by 9 bases. DNA of the CDR3: TGTGCCAGTAGTACGCAACAGGGGGCCAGCATTCAGTACTTC. It specifies CASSTQQGASIQYF.

The chain has TRBV5-6 and TRBJ1-6; perhaps TRBD1 as D (5 bases). V dropped 3 bases and J dropped 7 bases, with 14 bases sitting between them. This CDR3 has 15 amino acids. The germline V gene encodes CDR1 SGHDT and CDR2 YYEEEE. The CDR3 is CASSSRGLVNSPLHF. The CDR3 DNA is TGTGCCAGCAGCTCTCGGGGGTTGGTCAATTCACCCCTCCACTTT.